The 28 T cell receptor beta chains in this list originate from one sample, sequenced in a study of T cell responses to AZD1222 COVID-19 vaccine (dated by TCRdb to the early 2020s). Preparation of the library involved the immunoSEQ multiplex PCR assay. TCRdb holds this immuneACCESS table with in-frame rearrangements only. Some clones are missing; in checked studies, unresolved V genes explain under half, and the rest has no known cause. For this sample the table gives around 110,000 clones, of which approximately 90% were detected only once. The ten largest clones take up over 1.5% of the sample. The sample's time point, from its label and the paper: baseline before first vaccination. The source material was peripheral blood, sampled on day 0 of AZD1222 vaccination. Source of these receptors: an adult in good health.

The chain recombines TRBV12-3 or TRBV12-4 with TRBJ1-6; D is uncertain. V lost 6 bases and J 5 bases, leaving 8 bases between the germline ends. The CDR3 loop spans 13 amino acids. CDR3 nucleotide sequence: TGTGCCAGCAGGGGGTCCGATAATTCACCCCTCCACTTT. Residues: CASRGSDNSPLHF.

The rearrangement uses TRBV5-1 and TRBJ1-2; a possible D gene is TRBD1 (6 bases). Deletions cut 4 bases from V and 3 bases from J, with 10 bases between. CDR1 is SGHRS, CDR2 YFSETQ, per germline. The CDR3 is made up of 13 amino acids. This CDR3 reads CASSPGADYGYTF. CDR3 in DNA: TGCGCCAGCAGCCCGGGGGCAGACTATGGCTACACCTTC.

The chain couples TRBV27 to TRBJ2-2; no clear D gene. V shed 0 bases and J shed 8 bases, with 10 bases lying between them. Germline V gene sequence: CDR1 MNHEY, CDR2 SMNVEV (reference sequence). The CDR3 spans 14 residues. In DNA, the CDR3 is TGTGCCAGCAGTTTATCCCCCTCATGGGGGGAGCTGTTTTTT. Its protein is CASSLSPSWGELFF.

The chain has TRBV3-1 (or the pseudogene TRBV3-2) and TRBJ2-3; a possible D gene is TRBD2 (6 bases). The CDR3 loop spans 16 amino acids. CDR1 is LGHDT, CDR2 YNNKEL, per germline (reference sequence). V shed 1 base and J shed 1 base, with 12 bases lying between them. The CDR3 DNA follows: TGTGCCAGCAGCCAAGTAAATCCTAGCGGCACAGATACGCAGTATTTT. As protein: CASSQVNPSGTDTQYF.

The chain is built from TRBV7-3 and TRBJ1-1; 10 bases line up with TRBD1. Looked up from germline, CDR1 is SGHTA and CDR2 is FQGTGA. The V gene end was trimmed by 5 bases and the J gene end by 4 bases; junction bases not matched to a gene: 10. The CDR3 is made up of 16 amino acids. The CDR3 reads CASSPMTGGRGTEAFF. In DNA form, the CDR3 reads TGTGCCAGCAGCCCAATGACAGGGGGCAGGGGCACTGAAGCTTTCTTT.

The rearrangement links TRBV10-3 to TRBJ1-1, with D possibly being TRBD1 (6 bases). This CDR3 has 14 residues. Germline lookup yields CDR1 ENHRY and CDR2 SYGVKD. V was clipped by 3 bases and J by 2 bases, with 10 bases between them. The CDR3 DNA reads as TGTGCCATCAGTGATGGGACATTAAACACTGAAGCTTTCTTT. This translates into CAISDGTLNTEAFF.

This sequence joins TRBV7-3 and TRBJ2-2; TRBD2 matches at 7 bases. Germline CDR1 reads SGHTA; CDR2 reads FQGTGA. The ends lost 5 bases at V and 3 bases at J; junction bases unmatched: 12. CDR3 length: 17 residues. The CDR3: CASSSQLAPPDTGELFF. DNA of the CDR3: TGTGCCAGCAGCAGCCAACTAGCGCCCCCCGACACCGGGGAGCTGTTTTTT.

The J gene is TRBJ2-1, the V gene TRBV9; 7 bases agree with TRBD2. Germline CDR1 SGDLS, CDR2 YYNGEE. The CDR3 length is 16 residues. V trimming: 6 bases; J trimming: 4 bases; junction bases outside the gene matches: 13. The CDR3 reads CASNNQMSGGYNEQFF. The CDR3 DNA follows: TGTGCCAGCAACAACCAGATGTCGGGGGGTTACAATGAGCAGTTCTTC.

This clone was recorded only once. J is TRBJ1-1 and V is TRBV2; D is undetermined. Deletions cut 8 bases from V and 5 bases from J, with 9 bases between. CDR1 is SNHLY, CDR2 FYNNEI, per germline. The CDR3 length is 11 residues. CDR3 DNA: TGTGCCAGCGTATTGCTTACTGAAGCTTTCTTT. It is translated as CASVLLTEAFF.

The chain uses TRBV28 and TRBJ2-5; D might be TRBD1 (6 bases). Germline V gives CDR1 MDHEN, CDR2 SYDVKM. The germline V and J ends were trimmed by 8 bases and 2 bases, with 15 bases remaining between them. The CDR3 has 14 amino acids. CDR3: CASGLGAGQETQYF. CDR3 sequence (DNA): TGTGCCAGCGGCCTGGGGGCCGGACAAGAGACCCAGTACTTC.

The V call is TRBV9, the J call TRBJ2-6; no clear D gene. CDR1 SGDLS and CDR2 YYNGEE come from the germline V gene. CDR3 size: 16 residues. Between the trimmed V and J ends, which lost 4 bases and 2 bases, there was a span of 13 bases. DNA for the CDR3: TGTGCCAGCAGCTGGAACCCCAGCCCTGGGGCCAACGTCCTGACTTTC. Translation: CASSWNPSPGANVLTF.

CDR3 protein: CASSGTAGAPEAQYF. The CDR3 DNA is TGTGCCAGCTCGGGTACAGCGGGGGCCCCCGAGGCCCAGTACTTC. The chain carries TRBV18 and TRBJ2-5; 8 positions match TRBD2. Germline V CDR1 and CDR2: KGHSH, LQKENI. V was clipped by 6 bases and J by 9 bases; unmatched bases: 15. There are 15 residues in the CDR3.

J is TRBJ2-5 and V is TRBV9; the match to TRBD2 covers 10 bases. Trimming removed 0 bases from V and 2 bases from J; junction bases left unmatched: 7. Per germline, CDR1 SGDLS and CDR2 YYNGEE. The CDR3 extends over 17 amino acids. As DNA, the CDR3 is TGTGCCAGCAGCGTAGGGGCTAGCGGGAGCGAACAAGAGACCCAGTACTTC. This gives the protein CASSVGASGSEQETQYF. Together with reference TRBV9 and TRBJ2-5, the CDR3 gives the full variable domain: DSGVTQTPKHLITATGQRVTLRCSPRSGDLSVYWYQQSLDQGLQFLIQYYNGEERAKGNILERFSAQQFPDLHSELNLSSLELGDSALYFCASSVGASGSEQETQYFGPGTRLLVL.

J is TRBJ1-2 and V is TRBV18; 7 positions match TRBD1. CDR1 is KGHSH, CDR2 LQKENI, per germline. This CDR3 comprises 14 residues. After removal of 4 bases from V and 7 bases from J, the junction contained 9 bases not matched to a gene. For the CDR3, the DNA is TGTGCCAGCTCACTACTGACAGGGACGAGTGGCTACACCTTC. Amino acid sequence: CASSLLTGTSGYTF. Combining the CDR3 with reference TRBV18 and TRBJ1-2 gives the whole variable domain NAGVMQNPRHLVRRRGQEARLRCSPMKGHSHVYWYRQLPEEGLKFMVYLQKENIIDESGMPKERFSAEFPKEGPSILRIQQVVRGDSAAYFCASSLLTGTSGYTFGSGTRLTVV.

The chain combines TRBV18 with TRBJ2-2, with D tentatively TRBD1 (5 bases). Trimming removed 2 bases from V and 2 bases from J, with 12 bases in between. CDR1 is KGHSH, CDR2 LQKENI, per germline. The CDR3 totals 16 residues. The CDR3 region has the DNA TGTGCCAGCTCACCAGGCCGGCAGGGTAACACCGGGGAGCTGTTTTTT. Protein: CASSPGRQGNTGELFF.

The chain uses TRBV12-5 and TRBJ1-1; 7 nucleotides match TRBD1. J lost 9 bases, V lost 4 bases, and 11 bases had no gene match. The CDR3 is made up of 14 amino acids. Germline CDR1 reads LGHNT; CDR2 reads FRNRAP. This CDR3 reads CASGWGTETAQAFF. The CDR3 DNA is TGTGCTAGTGGTTGGGGGACAGAGACTGCGCAAGCTTTCTTT.

This chain uses TRBV18 with TRBJ1-1; D uncertain. The length of the CDR3 is 16 residues. V was pared by 2 bases and J by 0 bases, with 13 bases between. Germline V gene sequence: CDR1 KGHSH, CDR2 LQKENI. Here the CDR3 DNA reads TGTGCCAGCTCACCAAATGTGCATTTTTTGAACACTGAAGCTTTCTTT. Amino acid sequence: CASSPNVHFLNTEAFF.

The chain links TRBV6-6 to TRBJ1-5; D uncertain. V was shortened by 6 bases and J by 6 bases, with 18 bases between the two germline ends. This CDR3 is 15 amino acids long. Germline V gene data show CDR1 as MNHNY and CDR2 as SVGAGI (reference sequence). CDR3 amino acids: CASSPPGGGGQPQHF. The CDR3 region has the DNA TGTGCCAGCAGCCCCCCAGGCGGCGGTGGTCAGCCCCAGCATTTT.

The CDR3, as DNA: TGTGCCAGTAGTCTCACGAGCGGGCAACATGGCTACACCTTC. This translates into CASSLTSGQHGYTF. V gene TRBV19 combines with J gene TRBJ1-2; no clear D gene. Trimming pared 5 bases from V and 6 bases from J, leaving 16 bases between. CDR1 LNHDA and CDR2 SQIVND come from the germline V gene (reference sequence). The CDR3 is 14 amino acids.

The chain employs TRBV10-3 and TRBJ2-1, with TRBD2 identical over 15 bases. Per germline, CDR1 ENHRY and CDR2 SYGVKD. This CDR3 contains 15 residues. Trimming cost V 6 bases and J 6 bases; bases outside gene matches: 3. CDR3 nucleotides: TGTGCCATCAGCGCGGGACTAGCGGGGGGCAATGAGCAGTTCTTC. This sequence encodes CAISAGLAGGNEQFF.

This clone occurred once. This chain joins TRBV9 and TRBJ1-1; possibly TRBD1 for D (6 bases). Trimming cost V 5 bases and J 1 base, with 15 bases left between them. The CDR3 spans 15 residues. CDR1 is SGDLS and CDR2 is YYNGEE in the germline V gene. CDR3 DNA sequence: TGTGCCAGCAGGTATAGGACAGCCGGGAACACTGAAGCTTTCTTT. Amino acids: CASRYRTAGNTEAFF.

This chain links TRBV7-9 with TRBJ1-3; weak D call: TRBD1 (5 bases). The CDR3 is 18 amino acids. Germline V gene lookup returns CDR1 SEHNR and CDR2 FQNEAQ (reference sequence). Trimming removed 4 bases from V and 0 bases from J, with 19 bases in between. For the CDR3, the DNA is TGTGCCAGCAGCTCTCGCTATGGGGGTGCTAGCTCTGGAAACACCATATATTTT. This codes for CASSSRYGGASSGNTIYF.

This sequence joins TRBV10-1 and TRBJ2-7; no definite D call. The germline V and J ends were trimmed by 8 bases and 1 base, with 21 bases remaining between them. The CDR3 runs 16 residues. Per the germline V gene, CDR1 is WNHNN and CDR2 is SYGVQD (reference sequence). CDR3 protein: CASQHVLAARSYEQYF. CDR3 nucleotides: TGCGCCAGCCAACACGTTTTGGCAGCGCGGTCCTACGAGCAGTACTTC.

The chain couples TRBV28 to TRBJ1-5; D possibly corresponds to TRBD1 (5 bases). V shed 5 bases and J shed 6 bases, with 8 bases lying between them. Germline V gene lookup returns CDR1 MDHEN and CDR2 SYDVKM. This CDR3 has 12 amino acids. Here the CDR3 DNA reads TGTGCCAGCAGTGACCAGGGTCAGCCCCAGCATTTT. It encodes CASSDQGQPQHF.

The chain couples TRBV5-6 to TRBJ2-3; D may be TRBD1 or TRBD2 (5 bases each). CDR1 and CDR2 (germline): SGHDT, YYEEEE. V was pared by 1 base and J by 5 bases, with 11 bases between. The CDR3 contains 14 residues. DNA of the CDR3: TGTGCCAGCAGCTTGTTGGGGGAAGGAGATACGCAGTATTTT. Its protein product is CASSLLGEGDTQYF.

The chain uses TRBV30 and TRBJ1-5; D might be TRBD1 (5 bases). V was shortened by 2 bases and J by 6 bases, with 11 bases between the two germline ends. The germline gives CDR1 GTSNPN, CDR2 SVGIG (reference sequence). The CDR3 loop spans 13 amino acids. CDR3 residues: CAWSSGTGQPQHF. CDR3 in DNA: TGTGCCTGGAGTTCGGGGACGGGTCAGCCCCAGCATTTT.

This chain connects TRBV5-6 to TRBJ2-7, with TRBD2 as a possible D gene (6 bases). The CDR3 contains 13 residues. V lost 3 bases, J lost 4 bases, and 11 bases lay in between. The germline gives CDR1 SGHDT, CDR2 YYEEEE. The CDR3 bases are TGTGCCAGCAGCTCGCAGACTAGTTACGAGCAGTACGTC. Translated, it gives CASSSQTSYEQYV.

V is TRBV11-2 and J is TRBJ1-6, with TRBD1 matching 9 bases. J lost 6 bases, V lost 5 bases, and 5 bases had no gene match. The CDR3 runs 15 residues. Germline CDR1 and CDR2: SGHAT and FQNNGV. This chain's CDR3 is CASSALTGGNSPLHF. In nucleotides, the CDR3 is TGTGCCAGCAGCGCCCTGACAGGGGGTAATTCACCCCTCCACTTT.